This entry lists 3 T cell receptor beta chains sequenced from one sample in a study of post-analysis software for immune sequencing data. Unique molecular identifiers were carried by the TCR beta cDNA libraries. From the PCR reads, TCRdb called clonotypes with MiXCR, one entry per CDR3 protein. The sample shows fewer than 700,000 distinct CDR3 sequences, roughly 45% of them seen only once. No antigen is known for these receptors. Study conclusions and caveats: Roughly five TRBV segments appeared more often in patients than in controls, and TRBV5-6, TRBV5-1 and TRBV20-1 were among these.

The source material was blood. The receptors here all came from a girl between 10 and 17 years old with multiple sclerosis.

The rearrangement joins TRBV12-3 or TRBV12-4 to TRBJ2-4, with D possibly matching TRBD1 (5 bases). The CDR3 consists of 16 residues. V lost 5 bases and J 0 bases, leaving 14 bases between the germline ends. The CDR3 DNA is TGTGCCAGCAGTCCTCGAAAGGGGTTAGCCAAAAACATTCAGTACTTC. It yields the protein CASSPRKGLAKNIQYF.

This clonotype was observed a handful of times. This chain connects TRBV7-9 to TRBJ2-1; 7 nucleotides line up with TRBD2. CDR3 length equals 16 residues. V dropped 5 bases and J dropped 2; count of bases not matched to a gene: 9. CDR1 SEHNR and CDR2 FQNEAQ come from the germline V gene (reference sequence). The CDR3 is CASSPVSAGAYNEQFF. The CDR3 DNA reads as TGTGCCAGCAGCCCCGTGTCTGCGGGAGCCTACAATGAGCAGTTCTTC.

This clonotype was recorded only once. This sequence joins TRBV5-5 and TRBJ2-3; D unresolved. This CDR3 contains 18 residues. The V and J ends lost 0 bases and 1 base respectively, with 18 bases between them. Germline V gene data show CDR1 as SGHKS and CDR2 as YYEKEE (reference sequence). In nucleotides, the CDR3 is TGTGCCAGCAGCTTGGTACGAGATGGGTTCCCTGGCACAGATACGCAGTATTTT. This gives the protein CASSLVRDGFPGTDTQYF. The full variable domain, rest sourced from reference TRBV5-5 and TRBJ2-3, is DAGVTQSPTHLIKTRGQQVTLRCSPISGHKSVSWYQQVLGQGPQFIFQYYEKEERGRGNFPDRFSARQFPNYSSELNVNALLLGDSALYLCASSLVRDGFPGTDTQYFGPGTRLTVL.